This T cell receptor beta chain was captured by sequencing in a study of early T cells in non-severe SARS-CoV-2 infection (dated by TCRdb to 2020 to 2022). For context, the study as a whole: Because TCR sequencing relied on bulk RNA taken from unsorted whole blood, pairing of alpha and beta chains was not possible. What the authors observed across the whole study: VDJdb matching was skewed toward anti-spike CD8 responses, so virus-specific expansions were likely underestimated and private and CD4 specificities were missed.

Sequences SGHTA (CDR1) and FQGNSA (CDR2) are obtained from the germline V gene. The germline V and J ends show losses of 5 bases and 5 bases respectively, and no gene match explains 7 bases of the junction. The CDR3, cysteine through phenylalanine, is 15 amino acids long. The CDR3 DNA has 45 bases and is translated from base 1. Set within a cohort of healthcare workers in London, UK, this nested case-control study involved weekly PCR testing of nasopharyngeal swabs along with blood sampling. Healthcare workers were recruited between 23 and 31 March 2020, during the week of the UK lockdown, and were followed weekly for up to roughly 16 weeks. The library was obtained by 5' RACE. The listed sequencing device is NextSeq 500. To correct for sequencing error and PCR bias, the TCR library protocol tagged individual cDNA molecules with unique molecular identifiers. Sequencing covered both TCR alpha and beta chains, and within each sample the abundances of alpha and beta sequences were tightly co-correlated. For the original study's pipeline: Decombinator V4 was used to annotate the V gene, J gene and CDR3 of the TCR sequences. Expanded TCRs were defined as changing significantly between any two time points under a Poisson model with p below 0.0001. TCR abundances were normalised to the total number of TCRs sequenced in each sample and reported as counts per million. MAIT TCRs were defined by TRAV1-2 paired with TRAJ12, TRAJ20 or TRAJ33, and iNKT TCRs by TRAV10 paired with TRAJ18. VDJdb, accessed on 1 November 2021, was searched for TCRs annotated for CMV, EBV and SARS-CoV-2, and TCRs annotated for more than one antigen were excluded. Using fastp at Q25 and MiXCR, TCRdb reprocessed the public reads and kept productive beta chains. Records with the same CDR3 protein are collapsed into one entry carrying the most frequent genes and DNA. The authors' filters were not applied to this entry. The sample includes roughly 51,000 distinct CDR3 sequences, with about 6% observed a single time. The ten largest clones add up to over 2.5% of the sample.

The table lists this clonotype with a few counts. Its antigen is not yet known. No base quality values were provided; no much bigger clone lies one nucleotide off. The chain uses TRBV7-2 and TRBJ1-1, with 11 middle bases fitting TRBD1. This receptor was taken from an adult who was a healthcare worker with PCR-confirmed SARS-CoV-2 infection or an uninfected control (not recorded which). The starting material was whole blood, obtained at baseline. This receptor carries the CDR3 CASSPWDRGETEAFF. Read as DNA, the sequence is TGTGCCAGCAGCCCCTGGGACAGGGGGGAGACTGAAGCTTTCTTT. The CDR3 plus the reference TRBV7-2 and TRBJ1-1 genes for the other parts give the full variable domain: GAGVSQSPSNKVTEKGKDVELRCDPISGHTALYWYRQSLGQGLEFLIYFQGNSAPDKSGLPSDRFSAERTGGSVSTLTIQRTQQEDSAVYLCASSPWDRGETEAFFGQGTRLTVV.